This T cell receptor (beta chain) was observed in a study of post-analysis software for immune sequencing data. General study findings and limits: Patients showed TRBV5-6, TRBV5-1 and TRBV20-1 among roughly 5 TRBV segments more frequent than in controls.

This clonotype turned up a few times. The target antigen is unknown. Per germline, CDR1 MNHEY and CDR2 SMNVEV (reference sequence). The CDR3 runs to 15 residues. Trimming removed 1 base from V and 2 bases from J, with 9 bases in between. Unique-molecular-identifier-tagged TCR beta cDNA libraries were used. TCRdb itself ran the PCR reads through MiXCR, one entry per CDR3 protein. The repertoire holds more than 450,000 distinct CDR3 sequences, with 30% to 40% as singletons. The receptor was isolated from a girl younger than 18 with multiple sclerosis. Sequencing input: blood. The chain combines TRBV27 with TRBJ2-4; tentative D call: TRBD2 (5 bases). DNA of the CDR3: TGTGCCAGCAGTTTATTGGCGGGCCCCAAAAACATTCAGTACTTC. Translating it yields CASSLLAGPKNIQYF.